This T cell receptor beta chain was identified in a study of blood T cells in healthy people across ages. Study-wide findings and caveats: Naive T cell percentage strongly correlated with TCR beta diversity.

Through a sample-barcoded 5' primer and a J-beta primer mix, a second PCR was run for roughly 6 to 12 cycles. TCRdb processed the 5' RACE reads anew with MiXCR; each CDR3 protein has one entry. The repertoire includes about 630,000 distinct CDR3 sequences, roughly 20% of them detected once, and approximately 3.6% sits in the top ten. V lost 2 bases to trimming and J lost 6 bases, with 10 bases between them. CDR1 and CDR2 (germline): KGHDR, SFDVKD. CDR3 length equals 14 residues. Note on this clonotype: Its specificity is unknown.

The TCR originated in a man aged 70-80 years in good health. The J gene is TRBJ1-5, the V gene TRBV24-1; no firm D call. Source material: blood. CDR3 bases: TGTGCCACCAGTGATTCTAGGGTGAGTCAGCCCCAGCATTTT. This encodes CATSDSRVSQPQHF.